The 22 T cell receptor beta chains presented below share a single source sample, sequenced in a study of cytomegalovirus exposure and HLA in healthy donors. With 60 Vbeta and 13 Jbeta primers, the PCR was carried out. The data were produced by immunoSEQ multiplex PCR, yet TCRdb's version contains in-frame clones alone and is incomplete. The sample has 150,000 or so clones; around 78% are singletons. Material for sequencing was PBMCs. These TCRs come from a man aged 40-49 years in good health and CMV-seronegative.

Only one count was recorded for this clone. This rearrangement joins TRBV19 to TRBJ2-7, with 14 nucleotides matching TRBD2. The CDR3 covers 15 residues. The germline gives CDR1 LNHDA, CDR2 SQIVND (reference sequence). The trim removed 9 bases at V and 5 bases at J, leaving 9 bases unmatched. The CDR3 DNA sequence: TGTGCCAGCGCCGGGACTAGCGGGAGTTACGACGAGCAGTACTTC. It specifies CASAGTSGSYDEQYF. Using reference TRBV19 and TRBJ2-7 for the parts outside the CDR3, the full variable domain is DGGITQSPKYLFRKEGQNVTLSCEQNLNHDAMYWYRQDPGQGLRLIYYSQIVNDFQKGDIAEGYSVSREKKESFPLTVTSAQKNPTAFYLCASAGTSGSYDEQYFGPGTRLTVT.

V usage is TRBV10-1 and J usage is TRBJ2-5; 9 positions match TRBD2. The closer fit of TRBJ2-7 to the DNA end suggests the J call may be wrong. The CDR3 has 17 residues. Germline V gene sequence: CDR1 WNHNN, CDR2 SYGVQD (reference sequence). CDR3 DNA: TGCGCCAGCAGAGATTGGGGACCGGGACTAGCCGACTACGAGCAGTACTTC. Its protein product is CASRDWGPGLADYEQYF.

Only one count was recorded for this clone. This chain links TRBV4-1 with TRBJ2-1, with 12 bases lining up with TRBD2. V lost 1 base to trimming and J lost 9 bases; unmatched junction nucleotides: 4. The CDR3 runs to 15 residues. Germline CDR1 MGHRA, CDR2 YSYEKL. The DNA for the CDR3 is TGCGCCAGCAGCCAAGCCGGGACTAGCGGGCTTGAGCAGTTCTTC. It translates to CASSQAGTSGLEQFF.

The V and J genes are TRBV19 and TRBJ1-5, with D tentatively TRBD1 (5 bases). The germline V gene encodes CDR1 LNHDA and CDR2 SQIVND (reference sequence). V dropped 10 bases and J dropped 9 bases, with 16 bases sitting between them. CDR3 size: 12 residues. CDR3 sequence (DNA): TGTGCCACCGCTAAGCGGGGGGGGCCCCAGCATTTT. This gives the protein CATAKRGGPQHF.

The V gene is TRBV6-1, the J gene TRBJ2-7; maybe TRBD2 (6 bases). The germline V and J ends were trimmed by 4 bases and 6 bases, with 22 bases remaining between them. CDR3 length: 16 amino acids. Germline V gene lookup returns CDR1 MNHNS and CDR2 SASEGT. CDR3 sequence (DNA): TGTGCCAGCAGTGCGGTAACCTTTGGAGGGAAGAGCGAGCAGTACTTC. Protein sequence: CASSAVTFGGKSEQYF.

This clone was picked up a small number of times. The V gene is TRBV19, the J gene TRBJ1-2; TRBD1 agrees at 7 bases. The CDR3 is 13 amino acids. Germline CDR1 reads LNHDA; CDR2 reads SQIVND (reference sequence). V trimming: 7 bases; J trimming: 4 bases; junction bases outside the gene matches: 6. As DNA, the CDR3 is TGTGCCAGTAATGTACAGGGGATCTATGGCTACACCTTC. This gives the protein CASNVQGIYGYTF.

CDR3 DNA: TGTGCCAGCAGTTACTCGAGCGGGCAGCCCCAGCATTTT. Protein product: CASSYSSGQPQHF. The chain employs TRBV6-6 and TRBJ1-5; the D is unclear. Germline assignment: CDR1 MNHNY and CDR2 SVGAGI (reference sequence). The length of the CDR3 is 13 residues. V was pared by 0 bases and J by 7 bases, with 7 bases between.

This sequence joins TRBV27 and TRBJ2-3; 10 bases are shared with TRBD1. Per germline, CDR1 MNHEY and CDR2 SMNVEV (reference sequence). The V segment lost 8 bases and the J segment 3 bases; nucleotides outside the gene matches: 2. The CDR3 covers 13 residues. The CDR3: CASGTGETDTQYF. The CDR3, as DNA: TGTGCCAGCGGGACAGGGGAGACAGATACGCAGTATTTT.

Note on this clone: An end of the junction does not agree with germline; a read error may underlie this. This rearrangement joins TRBV7-9 to TRBJ1-5; 7 bases agree with TRBD1. This CDR3 comprises 15 residues. Germline V CDR1 and CDR2: SEHNR, FQNEAQ (reference sequence). CDR3 sequence (DNA): TGTTCCAGCAGCTTCACAGGGGCCCCTAATCAGCCCCAGCATTTT. Its protein is CSSSFTGAPNQPQHF.

The rearrangement uses TRBV5-1 and TRBJ2-6, with 9 bases aligning to TRBD1. The germline gives CDR1 SGHRS, CDR2 YFSETQ. V lost 4 bases to trimming and J lost 2 bases; unmatched junction nucleotides: 7. The CDR3 is made up of 17 amino acids. For the CDR3, the DNA is TGCGCCAGCAGCCCGCCCCGACAGGGGGCTGGGGCCAACGTCCTGACTTTC. Its translation is CASSPPRQGAGANVLTF.

This chain joins TRBV10-3 and TRBJ2-1; 13 bases line up with TRBD2. The CDR3 loop spans 16 amino acids. Germline CDR1 and CDR2: ENHRY and SYGVKD. The ends lost 5 bases at V and 5 bases at J; junction bases unmatched: 6. The CDR3 protein is CAISYEGTSGNNEQFF. The CDR3 DNA reads TGTGCCATCAGTTACGAGGGGACTAGCGGGAACAATGAGCAGTTCTTC.

V gene TRBV28 combines with J gene TRBJ2-7; the match to TRBD2 covers 12 bases. V was clipped by 3 bases and J by 7 bases; unmatched bases: 16. Germline CDR1 and CDR2: MDHEN and SYDVKM. There are 18 residues in the CDR3. The CDR3 coding sequence is TGTGCCAGCAGTTTCTTACTAGCGGGAGGATCGGACGTAGGTGAGCAGTACTTC. Its protein is CASSFLLAGGSDVGEQYF.

The CDR3 sequence: CASSPPSGRGGELFF. The CDR3 nucleotides read TGTGCCAGCAGCCCCCCGAGCGGGAGGGGCGGGGAGCTGTTTTTT. This rearrangement joins TRBV9 to TRBJ2-2; TRBD2 agrees at 10 bases. The V gene's germline CDR1 is SGDLS and CDR2 YYNGEE. Trimming removed 4 bases from V and 7 bases from J; junction bases left unmatched: 7. The CDR3 length is 15 residues.

The sample holds one count of this clone. Other nucleotide sequences from this sample produce the same CDR3. This sequence joins TRBV19 and TRBJ1-2; 7 nucleotides line up with TRBD1. V shed 3 bases and J 3 bases; nucleotides not matched to a gene: 4. Germline CDR1 is LNHDA and CDR2 is SQIVND (reference sequence). This CDR3 is 14 amino acids long. CDR3 sequence: CASSITGEDYGYTF. CDR3 DNA: TGTGCCAGTAGTATTACAGGGGAGGACTATGGCTACACCTTC. The whole variable domain, remainder taken from reference TRBV19 and TRBJ1-2, is DGGITQSPKYLFRKEGQNVTLSCEQNLNHDAMYWYRQDPGQGLRLIYYSQIVNDFQKGDIAEGYSVSREKKESFPLTVTSAQKNPTAFYLCASSITGEDYGYTFGSGTRLTVV.

This chain joins TRBV6-1 and TRBJ2-7, with 10 nucleotides matching TRBD2. This CDR3 has 14 amino acids. The germline CDR1 and CDR2 sequences are MNHNS and SASEGT. V lost 4 bases to trimming and J lost 6 bases; unmatched junction nucleotides: 6. Here the CDR3 reads CASSVSGRAAEQYV. CDR3 DNA: TGTGCCAGCAGTGTAAGCGGGAGGGCCGCCGAGCAGTACGTC.

The chain links TRBV6-1 to TRBJ2-3; D might be TRBD1 (6 bases). The CDR3 sequence is 15 residues long. V was shortened by 4 bases and J by 4 bases, with 15 bases between the two germline ends. Germline V gene data show CDR1 as MNHNS and CDR2 as SASEGT. CDR3 sequence reads: CASSGNRVRADTQYF. As DNA, the CDR3 is TGTGCCAGCAGTGGTAACAGGGTGAGAGCAGATACGCAGTATTTT.

This clone was observed a few times. The genes are TRBV7-9 and TRBJ2-5; 8 bases align to TRBD2. The CDR3 loop spans 14 amino acids. J was trimmed by 5 bases and V by 6 bases; bases with no gene match: 8. Looked up from germline, CDR1 is SEHNR and CDR2 is FQNEAQ (reference sequence). The CDR3 DNA is TGTGCCAGCAGAATATCGGGACTAGACGAGACCCAGTACTTC. Amino acid sequence: CASRISGLDETQYF. Complete variable domain (other parts from reference TRBV7-9 and TRBJ2-5): DTGVSQNPRHKITKRGQNVTFRCDPISEHNRLYWYRQTLGQGPEFLTYFQNEAQLEKSRLLSDRFSAERPKGSFSTLEIQRTEQGDSAMYLCASRISGLDETQYFGPGTRLLVL.

This chain uses TRBV19 with TRBJ2-7, with D maybe TRBD1 (6 bases). The germline V gene has CDR1 LNHDA and CDR2 SQIVND (reference sequence). V was cut by 4 bases and J by 3 bases, with 7 bases left in between. The CDR3 contains 12 residues. The CDR3 protein is CASSTQGYEQYF. The DNA for the CDR3 is TGTGCCAGTAGTACACAGGGCTACGAGCAGTACTTC.

The chain is built from TRBV19 and TRBJ2-1, with a weak D call TRBD2 (5 bases). Germline CDR1 reads LNHDA; CDR2 reads SQIVND (reference sequence). CDR3 length: 14 residues. V was shortened by 8 bases and J by 2 bases, with 13 bases between the two germline ends. The CDR3 DNA sequence: TGTGCCAGTTCTATTGGGAGTACCTACAATGAGCAGTTCTTC. Translated: CASSIGSTYNEQFF. Complete variable domain (other parts from reference TRBV19 and TRBJ2-1): DGGITQSPKYLFRKEGQNVTLSCEQNLNHDAMYWYRQDPGQGLRLIYYSQIVNDFQKGDIAEGYSVSREKKESFPLTVTSAQKNPTAFYLCASSIGSTYNEQFFGPGTRLTVL.

The chain couples TRBV7-9 to TRBJ2-7; maybe TRBD2 (6 bases). V shed 7 bases and J shed 2 bases, with 15 bases lying between them. Germline-derived CDR1 and CDR2 are SEHNR and FQNEAQ (reference sequence). The CDR3 runs to 14 residues. CDR3 sequence: CASTPGVIPYEQYF. CDR3 DNA: TGTGCCAGCACCCCGGGAGTAATTCCCTACGAGCAGTACTTC.

This clone was seen a handful of times. This chain connects TRBV2 to TRBJ1-2; possible D gene TRBD1, 5 bases. The CDR3 consists of 14 residues. V lost 1 base and J 4 bases, leaving 10 bases between the germline ends. Germline CDR1 and CDR2: SNHLY and FYNNEI. The CDR3 sequence is CASSEEEGVYGYTF. Here the CDR3 DNA reads TGTGCCAGCAGTGAAGAGGAAGGGGTCTATGGCTACACCTTC.

The chain has TRBV21-1 and TRBJ1-1; whether TRBD1, the table's D call, matches the DNA was not checked. TRBV21-1 is tagged as a pseudogene. This CDR3 contains 12 residues. As DNA, the CDR3 is TGTGCCAGCAGCAAAGCTGGGCGTGAACACTGCTTT. Residues: CASSKAGREHCF.